The next 22 T cell receptor beta chains were all read from a single sample in a study of T cells in Graves' hyperthyroidism and ophthalmopathy. RNA transcripts yielded amplified TCR beta CDR3 regions. The HTBI primer set was used in a first-round RT-PCR of the TCR CDR3. TCRdb used MiXCR to reprocess the multiplex PCR reads, holding one entry per CDR3 protein. Of roughly 710,000 distinct CDR3 sequences detected, about 35% appear once; the ten largest clones hold around 30%. The sequenced sample was blood. The receptors stem from a middle-aged woman with Graves' hyperthyroidism.

V usage is TRBV20-1 and J usage is TRBJ1-1, with D tentatively TRBD1 (5 bases). This CDR3 spans 17 amino acids. Germline CDR1 DFQATT, CDR2 SNEGSKA (reference sequence). Trimming removed 3 bases from V and 0 bases from J, with 20 bases in between. The CDR3 DNA reads as TGCAGTGCTAGTTTTCGGGGAGGGTGGGGGATGAACACTGAAGCTTTCTTT. Its translation is CSASFRGGWGMNTEAFF.

This chain uses TRBV7-9 with TRBJ2-7; TRBD2 agrees at 7 bases. The CDR3 runs to 15 residues. The junction had 8 bases not matched to a gene; V was cut back by 5 bases and J by 1 base. Germline values: CDR1 SEHNR, CDR2 FQNEAQ (reference sequence). For the CDR3, the DNA is TGTGCCAGCAGCCTTGGGCCAGCGGGGTCCTACGAGCAGTACTTC. It translates to CASSLGPAGSYEQYF.

The chain uses TRBV27 and TRBJ2-7; D perhaps matches TRBD2 (5 bases). The CDR3 is made up of 13 amino acids. V was clipped by 4 bases and J by 3 bases, with 10 bases between them. CDR1 is MNHEY, CDR2 SMNVEV, per germline (reference sequence). The CDR3 sequence is CASSWFAGYEQYF. In DNA, the CDR3 is TGTGCCAGCAGTTGGTTCGCGGGCTACGAGCAGTACTTC.

The sample holds a few counts of this clonotype. The CDR3 here is CASSYSQNTGELFF. The CDR3 region has the DNA TGTGCCAGCAGTTACTCGCAGAACACCGGGGAGCTGTTTTTT. The chain is built from TRBV6-5 and TRBJ2-2, with D uncertain. Germline V gene sequence: CDR1 MNHEY, CDR2 SVGAGI. Deletions cut 0 bases from V and 1 base from J, with 3 bases between. This CDR3 contains 14 residues.

The V call is TRBV4-3, the J call TRBJ2-6; D call uncertain. The CDR3 is 19 amino acids. V gave up 2 bases and J gave up 2 bases, with 19 bases separating them. Per germline, CDR1 LGHNA and CDR2 YSLEER. Written as DNA, the CDR3 is TGCGCCAGCAGCCAATATGAACAGAAAGGTTCGGCTGGGGCCAACGTCCTGACTTTC. Residues: CASSQYEQKGSAGANVLTF.

This clonotype was detected a few times. The gene calls are TRBV10-1 and TRBJ1-2; D perhaps matches TRBD1 (5 bases). Looked up from germline, CDR1 is WNHNN and CDR2 is SYGVQD (reference sequence). The CDR3 loop spans 15 amino acids. With 7 bases removed from V and 2 bases from J, the gap between germline ends came to 17 bases. CDR3 sequence reads: CASTGGRGPNYGYTF. Written as DNA, the CDR3 is TGCGCCAGCACCGGAGGTAGGGGACCGAACTATGGCTACACCTTC.

This clonotype occurred a few times. The V gene is TRBV29-1, the J gene TRBJ1-2, with 8 nucleotides matching TRBD1. Unmatched junction bases numbered 9, after V lost 6 bases and J lost 3 bases. This CDR3 region has 14 residues. The germline gives CDR1 SQVTM, CDR2 ANQGSEA. The CDR3 region has the DNA TGCAGCGTCCGCCCAGGGGGCAGGGACTATGGCTACACCTTC. It codes for CSVRPGGRDYGYTF. Full variable domain (rest looked up from reference TRBV29-1 and TRBJ1-2): SAVISQKPSRDICQRGTSLTIQCQVDSQVTMMFWYRQQPGQSLTLIATANQGSEATYESGFVIDKFPISRPNLTFSTLTVSNMSPEDSSIYLCSVRPGGRDYGYTFGSGTRLTVV.

The gene calls are TRBV29-1 and TRBJ2-1; 7 bases agree with TRBD1. Germline-derived CDR1 and CDR2 are SQVTM and ANQGSEA. CDR3 size: 12 residues. Trimming cost V 5 bases and J 5 bases; bases outside gene matches: 3. The CDR3 bases are TGCAGCGTTCAGGGGGTCCACAATGAGCAGTTCTTC. Translated, it gives CSVQGVHNEQFF.

This clonotype was seen a handful of times. A junction end diverges from the germline sequence, so it may reflect a read error. This rearrangement joins TRBV7-2 to TRBJ2-7; D possibly corresponds to TRBD2 (7 bases). Germline assignment: CDR1 SGHTA and CDR2 FQGNSA. The CDR3 consists of 16 residues. The CDR3 protein is CASSQGGGPESYEQYF. The DNA for the CDR3 is TGCGCCAGCAGCCAAGGGGGGGGGCCGGAATCCTACGAGCAGTACTTC. Using reference TRBV7-2 and TRBJ2-7 for the parts outside the CDR3, the full variable domain is GAGVSQSPSNKVTEKGKDVELRCDPISGHTALYWYRQSLGQGLEFLIYFQGNSAPDKSGLPSDRFSAERTGGSVSTLTIQRTQQEDSAVYLCASSQGGGPESYEQYFGPGTRLTVT.

This clonotype has a handful of counts. J is TRBJ2-7 and V is TRBV6-1, with TRBD2 identical over 8 bases. This CDR3 comprises 19 residues. The V gene end was trimmed by 6 bases and the J gene end by 0 bases; junction bases not matched to a gene: 19. Per germline, CDR1 MNHNS and CDR2 SASEGT. The CDR3 DNA reads TGTGCCAGCAGAATCCCAGGCGGGGGGCGGGGCGATAGCTCCTACGAGCAGTACTTC. Translating gives CASRIPGGGRGDSSYEQYF.

The chain uses TRBV29-1 and TRBJ2-7; a weak D match, TRBD2 (6 bases). The length of the CDR3 is 15 residues. Germline values: CDR1 SQVTM, CDR2 ANQGSEA. The V gene lost 4 bases and the J gene lost 7 bases, with 23 bases spanning the gap. The CDR3 sequence: CSVGWGGLAITEQYF. Here the CDR3 DNA reads TGCAGCGTTGGTTGGGGTGGGCTAGCGATCACTGAGCAGTACTTC.

The rearrangement joins TRBV6-1 to TRBJ2-5; 7 nucleotides match TRBD1. The CDR3 totals 15 residues. CDR1 and CDR2 (germline): MNHNS, SASEGT. Trimming cost V 5 bases and J 0 bases; bases outside gene matches: 6. For the CDR3, the DNA is TGTGCCAGCAGTTACTACAGGGGACACCAAGAGACCCAGTACTTC. Amino acids: CASSYYRGHQETQYF.

This clonotype was seen only a few times. The chain combines TRBV7-2 with TRBJ2-7, with TRBD2 as a possible D gene (5 bases). Germline loops: CDR1 SGHTA, CDR2 FQGNSA. The CDR3 consists of 16 residues. Trimming shortened V by 3 bases and J by 0 bases, and 15 bases separated the two germline ends. The CDR3 is CASSFLDLPLSYEQYF. The DNA of the CDR3 is TGTGCCAGCAGCTTTCTGGACTTGCCCCTCTCCTACGAGCAGTACTTC.

The chain has TRBV25-1 and TRBJ1-6; weak D call: TRBD1 (5 bases). CDR1 is MGHDK, CDR2 SYGVNS, per germline. The CDR3 is 12 amino acids. CDR3 nucleotide sequence: TGTGCAAACAGGCAAGGAAATTCACCCCTCCACTTT. Translated, it gives CANRQGNSPLHF.

This clonotype was seen only a few times. The chain joins TRBV5-1 to TRBJ1-5; 8 nucleotides match TRBD1. The length of the CDR3 is 17 residues. With 3 bases clipped from V and 12 bases from J, the junction kept 20 bases outside the gene matches. Germline lookup yields CDR1 SGHRS and CDR2 YFSETQ. CDR3 bases: TGCGCCAGCAGCTGGGGACAGGATGGAGTCACAGTCGAGCTCCAGCATTTT. It translates to CASSWGQDGVTVELQHF.

This clonotype was seen many times. The chain carries TRBV10-3 and TRBJ1-1; D call uncertain. Germline lookup yields CDR1 ENHRY and CDR2 SYGVKD. V dropped 0 bases and J dropped 11 bases, with 10 bases sitting between them. The CDR3 contains 12 residues. The CDR3 reads CAISESTTGAFF. DNA for the CDR3: TGTGCCATCAGTGAGTCAACGACGGGGGCTTTCTTT.

The V and J genes are TRBV20-1 and TRBJ1-5, with 8 nucleotides matching TRBD1. This CDR3 comprises 15 residues. J was trimmed by 4 bases and V by 0 bases; bases with no gene match: 5. The germline V gene has CDR1 DFQATT and CDR2 SNEGSKA (reference sequence). CDR3 region: CSARDGTGGNQPQHF. As DNA, the CDR3 is TGCAGTGCTAGAGATGGGACAGGAGGGAATCAGCCCCAGCATTTT.

The sample holds many counts of this clonotype. The chain employs TRBV15 and TRBJ1-5; D not resolved. Germline CDR1 LNHNV, CDR2 YYDKDF (reference sequence). V lost 0 bases and J 8 bases, leaving 8 bases between the germline ends. This CDR3 contains 13 residues. The CDR3 region is CATSRDNTEPQHF. The CDR3 DNA reads TGTGCCACCAGCAGAGATAACACAGAGCCCCAGCATTTT.

The chain has TRBV24-1 and TRBJ2-3; 8 positions match TRBD1. Per germline, CDR1 KGHDR and CDR2 SFDVKD. Trimming at V came to 10 bases and at J to 3 bases, leaving 8 bases not matched to a gene. The CDR3 contains 14 residues. DNA for the CDR3: TGTGCCACTACCACGGGGACAGGAACAGATACGCAGTATTTT. This sequence encodes CATTTGTGTDTQYF.

This clonotype came up many times. CDR3 sequence reads: CASSIGGSPLHF. The CDR3 DNA reads TGTGCCAGTAGTATCGGGGGTTCACCCCTCCACTTT. This chain connects TRBV19 to TRBJ1-6; possibly TRBD1 for D (5 bases). The germline V gene has CDR1 LNHDA and CDR2 SQIVND (reference sequence). The CDR3 contains 12 residues. With 3 bases removed from V and 9 bases from J, the gap between germline ends came to 6 bases. The full variable domain, in which reference TRBV19 and TRBJ1-6 provide the parts outside the CDR3, is DGGITQSPKYLFRKEGQNVTLSCEQNLNHDAMYWYRQDPGQGLRLIYYSQIVNDFQKGDIAEGYSVSREKKESFPLTVTSAQKNPTAFYLCASSIGGSPLHFGNGTRLTVT.

The table lists this clonotype with many counts. In DNA, the CDR3 is TGTGCCAGCAGCCTCTACGACAGGGTGATGTACTTC. Translation: CASSLYDRVMYF. J is TRBJ2-7 and V is TRBV7-9, with 7 nucleotides matching TRBD1. Germline V gives CDR1 SEHNR, CDR2 FQNEAQ (reference sequence). The CDR3 contains 12 residues. V was pared by 5 bases and J by 12 bases, with 10 bases of the junction left unmatched.

This clonotype appeared many times. CDR3 DNA sequence: TGTGCCAGCAGCCCAGGGCCGGCGATTCGCCATCAGCCCCAGCATTTT. As protein: CASSPGPAIRHQPQHF. The chain joins TRBV7-9 to TRBJ1-5, with D possibly matching TRBD1 (5 bases). CDR1 SEHNR and CDR2 FQNEAQ come from the germline V gene (reference sequence). Trimming took off 5 bases at V and 5 bases at J, with 19 bases between the two ends. This CDR3 region has 16 residues.